This T cell receptor beta chain was observed in a study of high-grade serous ovarian cancer treatment subgroups. Produced via immunoSEQ multiplex PCR; TCRdb's table is partial and in-frame only. Among around 27,000 clones listed, around 80% were seen once. This clone has only a few counts. What it recognizes is unknown. The V segment lost 6 bases and the J segment 3 bases; nucleotides outside the gene matches: 6. Germline CDR1 reads MDHEN; CDR2 reads SYDVKM. The CDR3 has 15 amino acids. Study results and limitations: Higher neoantigen levels went with greater TCR clonal relatedness. CDR1 and CDR2 were left unanalyzed; analyses focused on CDR3. Without spatial data, bulk sequencing limits insight into HGSC tumor diversity. Tumors within one patient showed repertoire similarity of roughly 0.1 to 0.8.

Tumor samples were taken before definitive surgery or chemotherapy. This chain joins TRBV28 and TRBJ2-1; TRBD2 matches at 9 bases. The TCR sequence derives from a human donor with high-grade serous ovarian cancer. The specimen was tumor tissue. The CDR3 protein is CASRLSGSSYNEQFF. In DNA, the CDR3 is TGTGCCAGCAGACTTAGCGGGAGTAGCTACAATGAGCAGTTCTTC.